These 20 T cell receptor beta chains came from one sample sequenced in a study of blood T cell repertoires in COVID-19. Produced via immunoSEQ multiplex PCR; TCRdb's table is partial and in-frame only. The sample has fewer than 250,000 clones, 85% seen once; the top ten hold 0.85% to 0.95%. Material for sequencing was peripheral blood. All receptors derive from a man in his fifties or sixties with COVID-19, enrolled during active disease.

The chain has TRBV5-4 and TRBJ2-5, with D perhaps matching TRBD2 (5 bases). This CDR3 is 14 amino acids long. Germline V gene sequence: CDR1 SGHNT, CDR2 YYREEE (reference sequence). The V gene lost 3 bases and the J gene lost 5 bases, with 14 bases spanning the gap. The CDR3, as DNA: TGTGCCAGCAGCTCGGCCCGGGGAGACGAGACCCAGTACTTC. This sequence encodes CASSSARGDETQYF.

The rearrangement uses TRBV18 and TRBJ1-1, with D possibly TRBD1 on 5 matching bases. Germline V gene data show CDR1 as KGHSH and CDR2 as LQKENI. Trimming left V 3 bases short and J 5 bases short, with 7 bases between. The CDR3 loop spans 12 amino acids. This CDR3 reads CASSPGQTEAFF. The CDR3 coding sequence is TGTGCCAGCTCACCGGGGCAGACTGAAGCTTTCTTT.

This clone was detected once. Other DNA sequences in this sample translate to the same CDR3. The V gene is TRBV29-1, the J gene TRBJ1-4; TRBD1 matches at 10 bases. This CDR3 has 13 amino acids. V lost 4 bases to trimming and J lost 7 bases; unmatched junction nucleotides: 3. Per germline, CDR1 SQVTM and CDR2 ANQGSEA. The CDR3, as DNA: TGCAGCGTTGGACGGACAGGGGGTGAAAAACTGTTTTTT. Its translation: CSVGRTGGEKLFF.

This clone has more than one count but fewer than ten. The chain links TRBV7-2 to TRBJ1-5, with D possibly matching TRBD1 (6 bases). There are 13 residues in the CDR3. V lost 5 bases to trimming and J lost 7 bases, with 12 bases between them. Germline CDR1 reads SGHTA; CDR2 reads FQGNSA. CDR3: CASSPRGGQPQHF. CDR3 nucleotides: TGTGCCAGCAGCCCCCGGGGGGGCCAGCCCCAGCATTTT. Full variable domain (outside the CDR3, taken from reference TRBV7-2 and TRBJ1-5): GAGVSQSPSNKVTEKGKDVELRCDPISGHTALYWYRQSLGQGLEFLIYFQGNSAPDKSGLPSDRFSAERTGGSVSTLTIQRTQQEDSAVYLCASSPRGGQPQHFGDGTRLSIL.

The J gene is TRBJ1-1, the V gene TRBV4-1; 8 bases agree with TRBD1. The CDR3 is 15 residues long. In germline, CDR1 is MGHRA, CDR2 YSYEKL. V lost 0 bases, J lost 7 bases, and 7 bases stayed unmatched. This chain's CDR3 is CASSQELQGASEAFF. Here the CDR3 DNA reads TGCGCCAGCAGCCAAGAGCTCCAGGGGGCGAGTGAAGCTTTCTTT.

A single count supports this clone. The chain uses TRBV7-2 and TRBJ1-3, with D hard to call. V was trimmed by 5 bases and J by 0 bases, leaving 11 bases between them. Germline V gene sequence: CDR1 SGHTA, CDR2 FQGNSA. The CDR3 spans 15 residues. Here the CDR3 DNA reads TGTGCCAGCAGCCCTGCGGGGAGCTCTGGAAACACCATATATTTT. Translating it yields CASSPAGSSGNTIYF.

V and J are TRBV28 and TRBJ1-5; the match to TRBD1 covers 9 bases. Germline CDR1 is MDHEN and CDR2 is SYDVKM. J gave up 5 bases and V 5 bases, and 10 bases lay outside the gene matches. The CDR3 extends over 16 amino acids. Written as DNA, the CDR3 is TGTGCCAGCAGTCGATCGGGACAGGGCACTTATCAGCCCCAGCATTTT. Its translation is CASSRSGQGTYQPQHF.

V and J are TRBV19 and TRBJ2-1, with D possibly matching TRBD2 (6 bases). The CDR3 runs to 13 residues. Germline V gene lookup returns CDR1 LNHDA and CDR2 SQIVND (reference sequence). V lost 9 bases and J 2 bases, leaving 11 bases between the germline ends. CDR3: CASRTGAYNEQFF. CDR3 DNA: TGTGCCAGCAGGACGGGGGCCTACAATGAGCAGTTCTTC.

The rearrangement uses TRBV14 and TRBJ2-7, with 9 bases matching TRBD1. Germline-derived CDR1 and CDR2 are SGHDN and FVKESK. CDR3 length: 15 amino acids. With 6 bases clipped from V and 6 bases from J, the junction kept 12 bases outside the gene matches. The DNA for the CDR3 is TGTGCCAGCAGGCTTTCCGGGACAGGGAAATCCGAGCAGTACTTC. This encodes CASRLSGTGKSEQYF.

V usage is TRBV4-2 and J usage is TRBJ2-3; TRBD2 matches 10 bases. Germline loops: CDR1 LGHNA, CDR2 YNFKEQ. V dropped 1 base and J dropped 4; count of bases not matched to a gene: 5. CDR3 length equals 16 residues. CDR3: CASSQVLAGASDTQYF. CDR3 DNA sequence: TGTGCCAGCAGCCAAGTTCTAGCGGGAGCGTCAGATACGCAGTATTTT.

The chain has TRBV9 and TRBJ2-1; 9 bases match TRBD1. The CDR3 has 15 amino acids. Germline V gene data show CDR1 as SGDLS and CDR2 as YYNGEE. The trim removed 4 bases at V and 12 bases at J, leaving 14 bases unmatched. CDR3: CASSLGQGKGLWQFF. CDR3 nucleotide sequence: TGTGCCAGCAGCCTAGGACAGGGGAAAGGGCTTTGGCAGTTCTTC.

The chain employs TRBV20-1 and TRBJ1-2; D gene uncertain. V was clipped by 5 bases and J by 8 bases, with 6 bases between them. This CDR3 contains 9 residues. Germline assignment: CDR1 DFQATT and CDR2 SNEGSKA (reference sequence). CDR3 amino acids: CSAGLGYTF. The CDR3 region has the DNA TGCAGTGCTGGGCTAGGCTACACCTTC.

V gene TRBV30 combines with J gene TRBJ1-2; D possibly corresponds to TRBD1 (6 bases). The V end was cut by 2 bases, the J end by 4 bases, with 11 bases between. The germline V gene encodes CDR1 GTSNPN and CDR2 SVGIG (reference sequence). This CDR3 spans 13 amino acids. Written as DNA, the CDR3 is TGTGCCTGGAGTCCCAGGGGCGGCTATGGCTACACCTTC. Its translation: CAWSPRGGYGYTF.

J is TRBJ1-5 and V is TRBV5-5; D ambiguous. The CDR3 has 17 amino acids. CDR1 SGHKS and CDR2 YYEKEE come from the germline V gene (reference sequence). Trimming removed 2 bases at V and 0 bases at J, with 15 bases between. The CDR3 loop is CASSFTPQAASNQPQHF. The CDR3 nucleotides read TGTGCCAGCAGCTTTACCCCCCAGGCCGCTAGCAATCAGCCCCAGCATTTT. Using reference TRBV5-5 and TRBJ1-5 for the parts outside the CDR3, the full variable domain is DAGVTQSPTHLIKTRGQQVTLRCSPISGHKSVSWYQQVLGQGPQFIFQYYEKEERGRGNFPDRFSARQFPNYSSELNVNALLLGDSALYLCASSFTPQAASNQPQHFGDGTRLSIL.

The rearrangement uses TRBV12-3 or TRBV12-4 and TRBJ1-2, with D perhaps matching TRBD1 (5 bases). Trimming removed 5 bases at V and 4 bases at J, with 11 bases between. This CDR3 is built from 13 residues. In nucleotides, the CDR3 is TGTGCCAGCAGTCCGGGACTCCGCTATGGCTACACCTTC. Amino acid sequence: CASSPGLRYGYTF.

CDR3 amino acids: CASSQTQGAVEKLFF. The CDR3, as DNA: TGCGCCAGCAGTCAAACACAGGGGGCGGTTGAAAAACTGTTTTTT. V and J are TRBV5-1 and TRBJ1-4; 9 nucleotides agree with TRBD1. Germline V gene sequence: CDR1 SGHRS, CDR2 YFSETQ. This CDR3 spans 15 amino acids. With V trimmed by 5 bases and J by 7 bases, 9 bases remained unmatched.

The chain is built from TRBV10-3 and TRBJ2-7; TRBD1 matches 8 bases. J was trimmed by 5 bases and V by 9 bases; bases with no gene match: 9. Germline V gene data show CDR1 as ENHRY and CDR2 as SYGVKD. CDR3 length equals 13 residues. The CDR3 spells CAIGTGMSDEQYF. CDR3 nucleotide sequence: TGTGCCATAGGGACAGGTATGTCGGACGAGCAGTACTTC.

In its sample, this clone was seen a few times. This rearrangement joins TRBV6-1 to TRBJ1-3; the match to TRBD1 covers 8 bases. This CDR3 has 15 amino acids. V lost 1 base, J lost 7 bases, and 6 bases stayed unmatched. Germline V gives CDR1 MNHNS, CDR2 SASEGT. CDR3 loop: CASSEGAGQVNTIYF. In nucleotides, the CDR3 is TGTGCCAGCAGTGAAGGAGCGGGACAGGTTAACACCATATATTTT.

The chain employs TRBV25-1 and TRBJ2-7; 7 bases map to TRBD1. In germline, CDR1 is MGHDK, CDR2 SYGVNS. Losses at the gene ends were 3 bases for V and 0 bases for J; bases not matched to a gene: 2. This CDR3 contains 14 residues. The DNA of the CDR3 is TGTGCCAGCAGTGACTCAGGGGGCTCCTACGAGCAGTACTTC. Encoded protein: CASSDSGGSYEQYF.

V is TRBV15 and J is TRBJ1-2; D might be TRBD1 (5 bases). CDR3 length: 14 residues. Germline assignment: CDR1 LNHNV and CDR2 YYDKDF (reference sequence). The germline V and J ends were trimmed by 9 bases and 2 bases, with 16 bases remaining between them. The CDR3: CATTKSRQNYGYTF. As DNA, the CDR3 is TGTGCCACTACCAAGTCACGACAGAACTATGGCTACACCTTC.